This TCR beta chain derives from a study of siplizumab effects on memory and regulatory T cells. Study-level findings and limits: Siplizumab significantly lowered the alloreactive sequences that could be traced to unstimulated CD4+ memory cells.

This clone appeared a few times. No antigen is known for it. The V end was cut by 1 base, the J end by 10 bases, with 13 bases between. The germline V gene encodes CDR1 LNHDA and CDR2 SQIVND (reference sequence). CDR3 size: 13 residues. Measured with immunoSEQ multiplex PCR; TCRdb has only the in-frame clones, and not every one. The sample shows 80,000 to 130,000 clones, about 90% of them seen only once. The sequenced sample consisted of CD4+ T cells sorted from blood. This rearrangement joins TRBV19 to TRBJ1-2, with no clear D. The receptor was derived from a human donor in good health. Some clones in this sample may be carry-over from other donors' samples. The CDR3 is CASSIGRDVDYTF. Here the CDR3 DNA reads TGTGCCAGTAGTATAGGCCGGGATGTGGACTACACCTTC.